These 5 T cell receptor beta chains were sequenced from one sample in a study of T cell repertoires in cytomegalovirus infection. Each CDR3 protein is one row after TCRdb ran MiXCR on the reads. Of about 400,000 distinct CDR3 sequences in the sample, around a sixth were seen once. Sequencing used PBMCs. The receptor source for this set is a human donor in good health (CMV status not recorded). Some clones in this sample may be carry-over from other donors' samples.

In this sample, this clonotype turned up many times. This chain links TRBV7-2 with TRBJ2-3; D is undetermined. The CDR3 runs to 14 residues. The V end lost 3 bases, the J end lost 4 bases, and 11 bases lay between the germline ends. CDR1 is SGHTA, CDR2 FQGNSA, per germline. CDR3 region: CASSLSYASDTQYF. The CDR3 DNA follows: TGTGCCAGCAGCTTGAGCTATGCCTCAGATACGCAGTATTTT.

This clonotype showed up many times. This sequence joins TRBV7-8 and TRBJ1-1; D is ambiguous. The germline V and J ends were trimmed by 2 bases and 5 bases, with 9 bases remaining between them. This CDR3 contains 13 residues. CDR1 SGHVS and CDR2 FQNEAQ come from the germline V gene. This CDR3 is CASSLNLETEAFF. The CDR3 bases are TGTGCCAGCAGCTTAAATCTGGAAACTGAAGCTTTCTTT. Supplemented by reference TRBV7-8 and TRBJ1-1, the full variable domain reads GAGVSQSPRYKVAKRGQDVALRCDPISGHVSLFWYQQALGQGPEFLTYFQNEAQLDKSGLPSDRFFAERPEGSVSTLKIQRTQQEDSAVYLCASSLNLETEAFFGQGTRLTVV.

The chain has TRBV5-1 and TRBJ2-7; 10 nucleotides agree with TRBD2. The CDR3 sequence is 15 residues long. Germline V gene lookup returns CDR1 SGHRS and CDR2 YFSETQ. The V segment lost 4 bases and the J segment 5 bases; nucleotides outside the gene matches: 9. This chain's CDR3 is CASSPRSSGSHEQYF. DNA for the CDR3: TGCGCCAGCAGCCCAAGGTCTAGCGGGAGTCACGAGCAGTACTTC. The full variable domain, completed using reference TRBV5-1 and TRBJ2-7, is KAGVTQTPRYLIKTRGQQVTLSCSPISGHRSVSWYQQTPGQGLQFLFEYFSETQRNKGNFPGRFSGRQFSNSRSEMNVSTLELGDSALYLCASSPRSSGSHEQYFGPGTRLTVT.

This clonotype was seen ten or more times. The V and J genes are TRBV7-2 and TRBJ1-5; no firm D call. The CDR3 has 13 residues. The ends were cut back, 1 base at V and 7 bases at J, with 8 bases in the middle. In germline, CDR1 is SGHTA, CDR2 FQGNSA. The CDR3 DNA follows: TGTGCCAGCAGCTTAGGGGTTTACCAGCCCCAGCATTTT. Protein sequence: CASSLGVYQPQHF.

This clonotype was found many times. The V gene is TRBV7-2, the J gene TRBJ2-1, with TRBD1 matching over 9 bases. Germline CDR1 is SGHTA and CDR2 is FQGNSA. J was trimmed by 5 bases and V by 4 bases; bases with no gene match: 6. This CDR3 contains 15 residues. The CDR3 DNA is TGTGCCAGCAGCTCCGGACAGGGGCTAAACAATGAGCAGTTCTTC. Translation gives CASSSGQGLNNEQFF.